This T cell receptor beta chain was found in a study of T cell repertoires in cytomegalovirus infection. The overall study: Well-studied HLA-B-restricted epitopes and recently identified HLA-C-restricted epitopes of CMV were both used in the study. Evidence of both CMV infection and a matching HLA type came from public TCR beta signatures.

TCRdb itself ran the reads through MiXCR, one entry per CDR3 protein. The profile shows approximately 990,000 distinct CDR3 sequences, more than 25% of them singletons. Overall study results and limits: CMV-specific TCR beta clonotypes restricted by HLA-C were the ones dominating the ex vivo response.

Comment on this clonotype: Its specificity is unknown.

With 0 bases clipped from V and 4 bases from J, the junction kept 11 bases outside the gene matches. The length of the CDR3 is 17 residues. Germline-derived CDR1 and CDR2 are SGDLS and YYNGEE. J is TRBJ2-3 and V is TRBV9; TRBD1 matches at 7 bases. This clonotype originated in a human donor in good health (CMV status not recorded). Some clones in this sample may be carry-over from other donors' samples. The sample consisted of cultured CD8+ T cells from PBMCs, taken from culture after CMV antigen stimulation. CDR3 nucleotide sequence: TGTGCCAGCAGCGTAGACGAGGGGGCCAGGTGGGCAGATACGCAGTATTTT. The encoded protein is CASSVDEGARWADTQYF.